The present entry profiles one TCR beta chain with its context. Its antigen remains unidentified. This entry comes from a study of cytomegalovirus exposure and HLA in healthy donors. Notes on the study in general: A later analysis reportedly found that, within productive TCRs, an Asian-associated ancestry cluster had fewer N-insertions than the mean observed across the roughly 700 donors. Accurate prediction of most subjects' HLA-A and HLA-B alleles from TCR beta sequences was reported.

J was trimmed by 5 bases and V by 1 base; bases with no gene match: 7. Germline values: CDR1 SGHTA, CDR2 FQGNSA. This CDR3 region has 17 residues. 60 Vbeta and 13 Jbeta primers were used in PCR. Assay: immunoSEQ multiplex PCR; the TCRdb copy retains only in-frame clones and omits some. The sample carries roughly 120,000 clones, about 82% recorded once. The sample taken for sequencing was PBMCs. The chain combines TRBV7-2 with TRBJ2-4; 11 nucleotides align to TRBD2. The receptor comes from a man aged 50-60 years in good health and CMV-seronegative. CDR3 in amino acids: CASSLVELAGEQNIQYF. CDR3 in DNA: TGTGCCAGCAGCTTAGTAGAACTAGCGGGGGAACAAAACATTCAGTACTTC. Drawing the rest from reference TRBV7-2 and TRBJ2-4, the complete variable domain is GAGVSQSPSNKVTEKGKDVELRCDPISGHTALYWYRQSLGQGLEFLIYFQGNSAPDKSGLPSDRFSAERTGGSVSTLTIQRTQQEDSAVYLCASSLVELAGEQNIQYFGAGTRLSVL.